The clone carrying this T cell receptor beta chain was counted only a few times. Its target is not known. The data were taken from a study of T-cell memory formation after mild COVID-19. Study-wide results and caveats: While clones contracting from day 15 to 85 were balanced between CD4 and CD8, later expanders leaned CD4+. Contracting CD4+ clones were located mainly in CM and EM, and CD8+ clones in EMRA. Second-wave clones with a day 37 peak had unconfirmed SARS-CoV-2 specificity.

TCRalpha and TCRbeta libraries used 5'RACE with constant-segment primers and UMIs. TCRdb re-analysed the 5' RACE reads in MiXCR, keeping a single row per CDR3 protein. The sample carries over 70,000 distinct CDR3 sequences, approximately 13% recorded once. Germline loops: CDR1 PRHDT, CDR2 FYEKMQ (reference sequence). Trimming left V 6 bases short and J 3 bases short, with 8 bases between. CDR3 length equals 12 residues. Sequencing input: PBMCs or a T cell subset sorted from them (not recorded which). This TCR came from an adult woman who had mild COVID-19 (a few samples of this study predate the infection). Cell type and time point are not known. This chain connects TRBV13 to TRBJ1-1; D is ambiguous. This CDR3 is CASRGVDTEAFF. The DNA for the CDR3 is TGTGCCAGCAGAGGAGTGGACACTGAAGCTTTCTTT.